This is a list of T cell receptor beta chains from one sample in a study of blood T cell repertoires in COVID-19. Sequencing used immunoSEQ multiplex PCR; TCRdb keeps in-frame clones, though not all of them. The sample has more than 150,000 clones, 75% to 80% seen once. Sequencing was carried out using peripheral blood. These receptors were obtained from a woman in her seventies with acute or convalescent COVID-19. Both conserved end residues are part of each CDR3. A D gene is named only where the DNA matches it firmly. The size field is filled for only some rows; it gives once, few, many or a size class.

d_gene	len	v_gene	j_gene	abundance	CDR3nt	CDR3aa
TRBD1	16	TRBV6-5	TRBJ1-3	.	TGTGCCAGCAGTTACTTTCGGACAGGGGCGGGAAACACCATATATTTT	CASSYFRTGAGNTIYF
TRBD2	19	TRBV4-1	TRBJ2-3	.	TGCGCCAGCAGCCAGAAGGGGCAGGGACTAGGCGGGAGCACAGATACGCAGTATTTT	CASSQKGQGLGGSTDTQYF
.	15	TRBV5-6	TRBJ1-1	few	TGTGCCAGCAGCCTACTCGACAGGTCCAGGACTGAAGCTTTCTTT	CASSLLDRSRTEAFF
TRBD2	17	TRBV9	TRBJ2-5	once	TGTGCCAGCAGCGCACGTAAGACTAGCGGGAGCAAGGAGACCCAGTACTTC	CASSARKTSGSKETQYF
TRBD1	18	TRBV3-1/TRBV3-2	TRBJ1-3	.	TGTGCCAGCAGCCAGATGTGGTCGGACAGGGTGGGAGGAAACACCATATATTTT	CASSQMWSDRVGGNTIYF
.	17	TRBV19	TRBJ1-3	once	TGTGCCAGTAGTACCCGTGGCGGGGTATCCTCTGGAAACACCATATATTTT	CASSTRGGVSSGNTIYF
TRBD2	15	TRBV6-4	TRBJ2-1	.	TGTGCCAGCAGTGACCTAGCGGGAAGGGGCAATGAGCAGTTCTTC	CASSDLAGRGNEQFF
.	16	TRBV7-8	TRBJ2-7	.	TGTGCCAGCAGCTTAGTGGGCTACGAGAGCTCCTACGAGCAGTACTTC	CASSLVGYESSYEQYF
TRBD2	14	TRBV24-1	TRBJ2-1	.	TGTGCCACCAGTGATCGGACTAGCGGCAATGAGCAGTTCTTC	CATSDRTSGNEQFF
.	14	TRBV3-1/TRBV3-2	TRBJ2-2	.	TGTGCCAGCAGCCAAGGAAGCGTGAACGGGGAGCTGTTTTTT	CASSQGSVNGELFF
TRBD1	11	TRBV20-1	TRBJ1-1	once	TGCAGTGCCCGCCGGGACAGGGGAGCTTTCTTT	CSARRDRGAFF
.	18	TRBV4-1	TRBJ1-5	few	TGCGCCAGCAGCCAAGTGGACATGGGTTTTAGGGGCAATCAGCCCCAGCATTTT	CASSQVDMGFRGNQPQHF
TRBD1	17	TRBV3-1/TRBV3-2	TRBJ2-2	.	TGTGCCAGCAGCCAAGTCCTGGGACAGTCGAACACCGGGGAGCTGTTTTTT	CASSQVLGQSNTGELFF
TRBD2	17	TRBV14	TRBJ2-5	few	TGTGCCAGCAGCCAGGGGGCCGGGACTAGCGGATTCGAGACCCAGTACTTC	CASSQGAGTSGFETQYF
.	13	TRBV19	TRBJ2-2	few	TGTGCCAGTAGTATGAGGCGCGCCGGGGAGCTGTTTTTT	CASSMRRAGELFF
TRBD1	15	TRBV24-1	TRBJ2-1	few	TGTGCCACCAGTGACCCTACCGGACAGGCCAATGAGCAGTTCTTC	CATSDPTGQANEQFF
.	15	TRBV7-3	TRBJ2-2	.	TGTGCCAGCAGGTCATCGGGGAGAAACACCGGGGAGCTGTTTTTT	CASRSSGRNTGELFF
TRBD1	18	TRBV7-9	TRBJ2-5	.	TGTGCCAGCAGCTTAAGACCGGACAGGGCTGTTAGGAGGGAGACCCAGTACTTC	CASSLRPDRAVRRETQYF
.	13	TRBV5-5	TRBJ2-5	.	TGTGCCAGCAGCCACAGGGCGGGAGAGACCCAGTACTTC	CASSHRAGETQYF
.	15	TRBV3-1/TRBV3-2	TRBJ2-5	.	TGTGCCAGCAGCCAAGAAAGCGGGTACAAGAAGACCCAGTACTTC	CASSQESGYKKTQYF
TRBD1	15	TRBV19	TRBJ1-1	.	TGTGCCAGTAGCAACAGGGGGAGTTCTAACACTGAAGCTTTCTTT	CASSNRGSSNTEAFF
.	13	TRBV7-2	TRBJ2-2	.	TGTGCCAGCAGCTTTCCAAACACCGGGGAGCTGTTTTTT	CASSFPNTGELFF
TRBD2	18	TRBV9	TRBJ2-3	.	TGTGCCAGCAGCGTCGACTTAGCGGGAGGGCCTAGCACAGATACGCAGTATTTT	CASSVDLAGGPSTDTQYF
TRBD1	15	TRBV18	TRBJ1-6	.	TGTGCCAGCTCACCATCGGGACAGTATAATTCACCCCTCCACTTT	CASSPSGQYNSPLHF
.	14	TRBV7-6	TRBJ2-3	.	TGTGCCAGCAGCTTAGGGGGGGGCGGAGATACGCAGTATTTT	CASSLGGGGDTQYF
TRBD2	16	TRBV3-1/TRBV3-2	TRBJ2-5	.	TGTGCCAGCAGCCATGTGACTAGCGGGAGGGAAGAGACCCAGTACTTC	CASSHVTSGREETQYF
TRBD2	16	TRBV29-1	TRBJ2-7	.	TGCAGCGCCCGAATCGGTGGGGGCGCGGGAGGGTACGAGCAGTACTTC	CSARIGGGAGGYEQYF
TRBD2	15	TRBV19	TRBJ2-3	.	TGTGCCAGTAGTGTGCTAGCGGGAGGCACAGATACGCAGTATTTT	CASSVLAGGTDTQYF
TRBD2	14	TRBV2	TRBJ2-1	.	TGTGCCAGCAGTGTATCTAGCGGGAGGACCGGGCAGTTCTTC	CASSVSSGRTGQFF